The entry below describes one T cell receptor (beta chain). Germline lookup yields CDR1 SNHLY and CDR2 FYNNEI. Trimming took 7 bases from V and 10 from J; bases not matched to a gene: 5. The CDR3 totals 12 residues. The sample belongs to a study of CD8+ T cells in alopecia areata. Sequencing relied on a cDNA template that was reverse transcribed from extracted RNA. Generated by immunoSEQ multiplex PCR, the TCRdb table keeps only in-frame clones and is missing some. The sample has a few hundred thousand clones, 65% to 70% seen once. This chain uses TRBV2 with TRBJ2-1; 9 nucleotides match TRBD2. Sequenced material: CD4+ T cells sorted from blood, taken at week 0. This TCR derives from a human donor with alopecia areata. The CDR3 sequence is CASTGLAQEQFF. The CDR3 DNA reads TGTGCCAGCACCGGACTAGCGCAGGAGCAGTTCTTC. Looking up the rest from reference TRBV2 and TRBJ2-1 gives the full variable domain: EPEVTQTPSHQVTQMGQEVILRCVPISNHLYFYWYRQILGQKVEFLVSFYNNEISEKSEIFDDQFSVERPDGSNFTLKIRSTKLEDSAMYFCASTGLAQEQFFGPGTRLTVL.